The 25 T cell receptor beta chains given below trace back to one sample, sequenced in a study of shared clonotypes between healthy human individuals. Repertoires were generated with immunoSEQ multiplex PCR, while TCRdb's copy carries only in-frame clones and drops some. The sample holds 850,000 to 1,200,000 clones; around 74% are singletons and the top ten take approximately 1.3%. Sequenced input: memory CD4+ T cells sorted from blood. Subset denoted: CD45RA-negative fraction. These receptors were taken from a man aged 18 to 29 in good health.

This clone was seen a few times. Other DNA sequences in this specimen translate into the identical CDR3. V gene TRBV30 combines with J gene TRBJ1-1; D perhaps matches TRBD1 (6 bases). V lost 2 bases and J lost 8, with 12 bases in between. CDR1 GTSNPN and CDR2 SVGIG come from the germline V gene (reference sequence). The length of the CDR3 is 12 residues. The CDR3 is CAWSSRTAEAFF. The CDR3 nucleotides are TGTGCCTGGAGTTCGCGGACAGCCGAAGCTTTCTTT.

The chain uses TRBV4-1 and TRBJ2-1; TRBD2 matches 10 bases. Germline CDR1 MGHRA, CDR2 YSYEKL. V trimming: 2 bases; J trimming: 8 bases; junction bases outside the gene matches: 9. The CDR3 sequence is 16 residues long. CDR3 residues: CASSQILAGFNYEQFF. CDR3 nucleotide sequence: TGCGCCAGCAGCCAAATACTAGCGGGGTTTAACTATGAGCAGTTCTTC.

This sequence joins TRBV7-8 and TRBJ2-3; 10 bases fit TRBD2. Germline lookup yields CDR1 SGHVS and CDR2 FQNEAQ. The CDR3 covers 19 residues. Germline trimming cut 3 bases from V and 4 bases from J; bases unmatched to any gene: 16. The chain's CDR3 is CASSLHVLQRGGWADTQYF. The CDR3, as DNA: TGTGCCAGCAGCTTGCACGTCCTCCAGCGGGGGGGCTGGGCAGATACGCAGTATTTT.

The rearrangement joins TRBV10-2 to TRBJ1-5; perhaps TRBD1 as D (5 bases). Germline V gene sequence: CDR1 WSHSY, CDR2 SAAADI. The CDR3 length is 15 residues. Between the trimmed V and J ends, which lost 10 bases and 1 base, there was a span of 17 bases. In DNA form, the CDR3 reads TGCGCCACCTACCAGGGAGGTTGGAGCAATCAGCCCCAGCATTTT. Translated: CATYQGGWSNQPQHF.

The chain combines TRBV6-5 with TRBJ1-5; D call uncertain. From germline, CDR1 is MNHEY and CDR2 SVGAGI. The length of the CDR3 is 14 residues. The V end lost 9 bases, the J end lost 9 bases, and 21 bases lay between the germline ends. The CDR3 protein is CASTRAAGMGPQHF. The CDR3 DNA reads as TGTGCCAGTACGAGGGCCGCGGGTATGGGGCCCCAGCATTTT.

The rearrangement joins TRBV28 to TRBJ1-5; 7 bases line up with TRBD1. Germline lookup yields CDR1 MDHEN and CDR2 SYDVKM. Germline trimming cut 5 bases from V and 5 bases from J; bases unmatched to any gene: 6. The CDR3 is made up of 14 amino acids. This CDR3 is CASSGPGGDQPQHF. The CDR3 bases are TGTGCCAGCAGTGGACCAGGGGGGGATCAGCCCCAGCATTTT.

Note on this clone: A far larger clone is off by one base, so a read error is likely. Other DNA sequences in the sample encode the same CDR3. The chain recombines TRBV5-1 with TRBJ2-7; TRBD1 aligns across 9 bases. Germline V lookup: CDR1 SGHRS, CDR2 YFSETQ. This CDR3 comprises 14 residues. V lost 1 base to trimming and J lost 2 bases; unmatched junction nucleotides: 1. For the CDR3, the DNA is TGCGCCAGCAGCTTGACAGGGGGCCCCTACGAGCAGTACTTC. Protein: CASSLTGGPYEQYF.

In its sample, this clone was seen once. The CDR3 nucleotides are TGTGCCAGCAGCCAAGTTGGGACTAGCGGGGGGGCTTGGGAGCAGTTCTTC. It codes for CASSQVGTSGGAWEQFF. The rearrangement joins TRBV4-2 to TRBJ2-1; TRBD2 matches at 16 bases. Germline CDR1 LGHNA, CDR2 YNFKEQ. The trim removed 1 base at V and 10 bases at J, leaving 7 bases unmatched. CDR3 length: 17 residues.

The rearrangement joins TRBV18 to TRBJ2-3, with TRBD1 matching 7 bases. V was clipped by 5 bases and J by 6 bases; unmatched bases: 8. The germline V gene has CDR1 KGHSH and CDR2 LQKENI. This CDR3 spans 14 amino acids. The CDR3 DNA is TGTGCCAGCTCAGGACAGGCCATAGGGGATACGCAGTATTTT. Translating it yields CASSGQAIGDTQYF.

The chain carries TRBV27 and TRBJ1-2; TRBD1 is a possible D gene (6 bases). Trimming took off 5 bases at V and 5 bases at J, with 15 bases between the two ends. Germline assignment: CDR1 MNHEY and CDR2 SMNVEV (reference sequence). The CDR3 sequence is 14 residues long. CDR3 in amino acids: CASSPNRVLYGYTF. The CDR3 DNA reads TGTGCCAGCAGTCCTAACAGGGTACTTTATGGCTACACCTTC.

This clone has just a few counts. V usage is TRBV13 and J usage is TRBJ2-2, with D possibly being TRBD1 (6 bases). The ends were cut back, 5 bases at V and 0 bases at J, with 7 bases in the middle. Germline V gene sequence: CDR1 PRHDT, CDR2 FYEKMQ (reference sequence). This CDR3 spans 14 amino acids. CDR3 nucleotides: TGTGCCAGCAGCCGGGACACGAACACCGGGGAGCTGTTTTTT. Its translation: CASSRDTNTGELFF.

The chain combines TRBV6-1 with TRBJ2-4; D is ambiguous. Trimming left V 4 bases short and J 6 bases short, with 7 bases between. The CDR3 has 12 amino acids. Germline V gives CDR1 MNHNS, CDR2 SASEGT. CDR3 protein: CASSADGNIQYF. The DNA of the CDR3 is TGTGCCAGCAGTGCGGACGGAAACATTCAGTACTTC.

This CDR3 is CASSDRGDTQYF. CDR3 nucleotide sequence: TGTGCCAGCAGCGACAGGGGAGATACGCAGTATTTT. The V call is TRBV11-3, the J call TRBJ2-3; 8 bases are a match to TRBD1. CDR3 length equals 12 residues. V was clipped by 5 bases and J by 5 bases; unmatched bases: 0. Germline V gene sequence: CDR1 SGHNT, CDR2 YENEEA.

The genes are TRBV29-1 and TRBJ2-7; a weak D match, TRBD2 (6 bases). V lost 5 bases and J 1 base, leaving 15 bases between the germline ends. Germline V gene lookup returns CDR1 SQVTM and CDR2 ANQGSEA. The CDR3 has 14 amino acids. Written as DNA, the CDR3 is TGCAGCGTTTCCAGGGACGGGAGTTCCTACGAGCAGTACTTC. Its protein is CSVSRDGSSYEQYF.

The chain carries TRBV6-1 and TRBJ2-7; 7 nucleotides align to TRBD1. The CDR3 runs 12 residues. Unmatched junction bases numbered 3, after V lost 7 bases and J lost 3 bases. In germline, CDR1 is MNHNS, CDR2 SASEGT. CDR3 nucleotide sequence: TGTGCCAGCAAACGGGACAGCTACGAGCAGTACTTC. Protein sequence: CASKRDSYEQYF.

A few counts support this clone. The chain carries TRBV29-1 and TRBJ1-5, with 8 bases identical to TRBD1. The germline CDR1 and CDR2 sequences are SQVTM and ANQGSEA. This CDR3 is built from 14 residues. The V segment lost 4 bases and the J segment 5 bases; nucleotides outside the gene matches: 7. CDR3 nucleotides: TGCAGCGTTGTTGACAGGGGCTTCGATCAGCCCCAGCATTTT. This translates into CSVVDRGFDQPQHF.

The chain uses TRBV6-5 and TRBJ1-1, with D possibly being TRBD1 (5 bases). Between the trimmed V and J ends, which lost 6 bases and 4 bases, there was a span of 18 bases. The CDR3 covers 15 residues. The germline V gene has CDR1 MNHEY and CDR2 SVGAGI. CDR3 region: CASRPTGRGSTEAFF. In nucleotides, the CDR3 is TGTGCCAGCAGGCCAACGGGGAGGGGAAGCACTGAAGCTTTCTTT.

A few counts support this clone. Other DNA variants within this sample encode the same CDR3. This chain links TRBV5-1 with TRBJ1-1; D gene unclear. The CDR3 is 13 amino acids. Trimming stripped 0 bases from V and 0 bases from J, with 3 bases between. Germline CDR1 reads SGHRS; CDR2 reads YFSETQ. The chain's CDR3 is CASSLGMNTEAFF. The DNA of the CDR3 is TGCGCCAGCAGCTTGGGTATGAACACTGAAGCTTTCTTT.

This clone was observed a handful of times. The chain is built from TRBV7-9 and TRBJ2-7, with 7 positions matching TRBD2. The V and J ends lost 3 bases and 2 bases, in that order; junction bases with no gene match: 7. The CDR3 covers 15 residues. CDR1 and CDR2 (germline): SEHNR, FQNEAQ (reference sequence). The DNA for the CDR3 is TGTGCCAGCAGCTTCTCCGGGACTACCGCCTACGAGCAGTACTTC. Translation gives CASSFSGTTAYEQYF.

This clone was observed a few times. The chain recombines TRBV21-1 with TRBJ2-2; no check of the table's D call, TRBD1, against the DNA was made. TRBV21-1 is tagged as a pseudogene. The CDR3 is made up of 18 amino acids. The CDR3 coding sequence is TGTGCCAGCAGCAAAAGGGGCGATCTAGGGGTAGAGGCCGGGGAGCTGTTTTTT. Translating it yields CASSKRGDLGVEAGELFF.

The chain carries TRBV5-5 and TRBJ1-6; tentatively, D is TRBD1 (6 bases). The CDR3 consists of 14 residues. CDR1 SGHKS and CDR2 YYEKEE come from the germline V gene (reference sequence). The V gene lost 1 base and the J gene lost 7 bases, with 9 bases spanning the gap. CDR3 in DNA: TGTGCCAGCAGCTTGACAGGGTGGAATTCACCCCTCCACTTT. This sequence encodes CASSLTGWNSPLHF. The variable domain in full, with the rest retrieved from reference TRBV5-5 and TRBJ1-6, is DAGVTQSPTHLIKTRGQQVTLRCSPISGHKSVSWYQQVLGQGPQFIFQYYEKEERGRGNFPDRFSARQFPNYSSELNVNALLLGDSALYLCASSLTGWNSPLHFGNGTRLTVT.

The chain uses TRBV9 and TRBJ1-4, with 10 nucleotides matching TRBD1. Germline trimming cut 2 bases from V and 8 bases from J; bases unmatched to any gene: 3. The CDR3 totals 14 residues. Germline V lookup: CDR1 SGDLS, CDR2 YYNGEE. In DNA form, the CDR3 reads TGTGCCAGCAGCGTGGGACAGGGGAGCGAAAAACTGTTTTTT. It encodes CASSVGQGSEKLFF.

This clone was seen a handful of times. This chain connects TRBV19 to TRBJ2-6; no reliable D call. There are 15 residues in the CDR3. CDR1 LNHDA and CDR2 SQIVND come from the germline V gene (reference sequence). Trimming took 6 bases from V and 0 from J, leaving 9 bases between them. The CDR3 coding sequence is TGTGCCAGTAGCTTCAGAAGCTCTGGGGCCAACGTCCTGACTTTC. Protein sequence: CASSFRSSGANVLTF.

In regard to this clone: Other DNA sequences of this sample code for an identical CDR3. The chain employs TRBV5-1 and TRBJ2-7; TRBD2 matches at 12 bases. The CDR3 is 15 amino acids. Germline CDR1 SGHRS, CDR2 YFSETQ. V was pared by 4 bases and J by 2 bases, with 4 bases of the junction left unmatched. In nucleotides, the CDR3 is TGCGCCAGCAGCGCAGGACTAGCGGGGACCTACGAGCAGTACTTC. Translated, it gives CASSAGLAGTYEQYF.

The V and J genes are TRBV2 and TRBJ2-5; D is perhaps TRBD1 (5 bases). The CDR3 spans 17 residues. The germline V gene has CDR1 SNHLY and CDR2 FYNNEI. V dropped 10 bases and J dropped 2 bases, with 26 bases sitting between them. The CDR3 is CATPVSNRHPMQETQYF. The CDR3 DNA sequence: TGTGCCACCCCAGTCTCTAACAGGCATCCAATGCAAGAGACCCAGTACTTC.